This TCR beta chain was retrieved from a study of T-cell reconstitution after alpha-beta-depleted transplantation in children. Molecular barcoding with unique molecular identifiers was used for the TCRbeta library. TCRdb re-analysed the PCR reads in MiXCR, keeping a single row per CDR3 protein. The data show some 200,000 distinct CDR3 sequences, with 14% to 15% seen just once and approximately 13% held by the top ten. The CDR3 is 18 residues long. V was trimmed by 1 base and J by 2 bases, leaving 20 bases between them. The germline gives CDR1 SGHAT, CDR2 FQDESV (reference sequence). This clonotype has only a few counts.

The sequencing here drew on PBMCs from the stem cell graft donor, taken from the stem cell graft. The chain couples TRBV11-1 to TRBJ2-5, with TRBD1 as a possible D gene (5 bases). This sequence was found in a human donor who donated a stem cell graft to a child with acute lymphoblastic leukemia. CDR3 amino acids: CASSLGLDTQTAQETQYF. The CDR3, as DNA: TGTGCCAGCAGCTTAGGGTTGGACACTCAGACAGCTCAAGAGACCCAGTACTTC. Drawing the rest from reference TRBV11-1 and TRBJ2-5, the complete variable domain is EAEVAQSPRYKITEKSQAVAFWCDPISGHATLYWYRQILGQGPELLVQFQDESVVDDSQLPKDRFSAERLKGVDSTLKIQPAELGDSAMYLCASSLGLDTQTAQETQYFGPGTRLLVL.